The clone carrying this T cell receptor (beta chain) was seen only once. The data derive from a study of T cell changes during pregnancy in multiple sclerosis. This CDR3 has 14 residues. Trimming took off 0 bases at V and 1 base at J, with 4 bases between the two ends. Germline V CDR1 and CDR2: SGHKS, YYEKEE (reference sequence). TCRdb's copy holds only in-frame clones and misses some; the assay was immunoSEQ multiplex PCR. The sample holds some 22,000 clones, about 84% seen once. V and J are TRBV5-5 and TRBJ2-2; D remains ambiguous. The source material was CD8+ T cells from peripheral blood mononuclear cells, sampled before pregnancy. The origin of this receptor is a female donor with multiple sclerosis, enrolled in a pregnancy study. As DNA, the CDR3 is TGTGCCAGCAGCTTGGACAGGAACACCGGGGAGCTGTTTTTT. It translates to CASSLDRNTGELFF.